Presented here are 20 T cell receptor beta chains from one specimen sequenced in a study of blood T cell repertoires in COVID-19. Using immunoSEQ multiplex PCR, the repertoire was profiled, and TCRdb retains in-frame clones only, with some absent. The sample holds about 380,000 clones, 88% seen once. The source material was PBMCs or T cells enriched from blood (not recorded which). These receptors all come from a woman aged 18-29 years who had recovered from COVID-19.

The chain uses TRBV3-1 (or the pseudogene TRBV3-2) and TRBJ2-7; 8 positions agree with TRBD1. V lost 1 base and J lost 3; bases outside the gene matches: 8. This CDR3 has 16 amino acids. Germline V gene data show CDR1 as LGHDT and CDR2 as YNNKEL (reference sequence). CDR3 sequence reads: CASSQVPAGGNYEQYF. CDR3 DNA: TGTGCCAGCAGCCAAGTTCCGGCAGGGGGCAACTACGAGCAGTACTTC.

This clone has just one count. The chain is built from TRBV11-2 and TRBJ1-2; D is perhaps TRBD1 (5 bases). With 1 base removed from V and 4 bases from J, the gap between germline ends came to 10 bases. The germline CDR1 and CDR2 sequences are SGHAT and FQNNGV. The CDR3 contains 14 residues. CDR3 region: CASSLVGTSYGYTF. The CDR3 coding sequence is TGTGCCAGCAGCTTAGTCGGGACTTCCTATGGCTACACCTTC. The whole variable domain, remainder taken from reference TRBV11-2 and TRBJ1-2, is EAGVAQSPRYKIIEKRQSVAFWCNPISGHATLYWYQQILGQGPKLLIQFQNNGVVDDSQLPKDRFSAERLKGVDSTLKIQPAKLEDSAVYLCASSLVGTSYGYTFGSGTRLTVV.

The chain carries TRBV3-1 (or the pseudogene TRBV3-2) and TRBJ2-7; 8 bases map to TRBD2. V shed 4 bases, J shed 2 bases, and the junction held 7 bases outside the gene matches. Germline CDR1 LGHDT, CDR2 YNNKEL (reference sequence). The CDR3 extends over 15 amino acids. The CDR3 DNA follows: TGTGCCAGCAGCCGGGGTAGCGGGAAAACCTACGAGCAGTACTTC. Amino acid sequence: CASSRGSGKTYEQYF.

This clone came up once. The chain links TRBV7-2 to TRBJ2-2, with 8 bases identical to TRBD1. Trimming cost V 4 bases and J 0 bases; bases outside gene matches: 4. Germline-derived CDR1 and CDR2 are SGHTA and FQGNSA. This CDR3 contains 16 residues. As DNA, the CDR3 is TGTGCCAGCAGCTCTCGGACAGGGCCGAACACCGGGGAGCTGTTTTTT. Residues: CASSSRTGPNTGELFF. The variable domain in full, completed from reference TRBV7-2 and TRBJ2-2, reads GAGVSQSPSNKVTEKGKDVELRCDPISGHTALYWYRQSLGQGLEFLIYFQGNSAPDKSGLPSDRFSAERTGGSVSTLTIQRTQQEDSAVYLCASSSRTGPNTGELFFGEGSRLTVL.

CDR3 loop: CASSRDRVGTDTQYF. DNA for the CDR3: TGTGCCAGCAGCCGGGACAGGGTCGGCACAGATACGCAGTATTTT. The V call is TRBV4-2, the J call TRBJ2-3; the match to TRBD1 covers 9 bases. This CDR3 comprises 15 residues. Germline V gene sequence: CDR1 LGHNA, CDR2 YNFKEQ. The junction had 3 bases not matched to a gene; V was cut back by 4 bases and J by 1 base.

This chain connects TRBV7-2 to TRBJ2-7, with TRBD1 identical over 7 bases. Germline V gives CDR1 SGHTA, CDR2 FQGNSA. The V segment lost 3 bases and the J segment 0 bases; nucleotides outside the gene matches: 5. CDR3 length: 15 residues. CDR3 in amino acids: CASSFDRDSSYEQYF. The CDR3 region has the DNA TGTGCCAGCAGCTTTGACAGGGACAGCTCCTACGAGCAGTACTTC.

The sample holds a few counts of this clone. CDR3 nucleotide sequence: TGTGCCATCAGTGGACAGGGATCTTTTGAAAAACTGTTTTTT. It codes for CAISGQGSFEKLFF. J is TRBJ1-4 and V is TRBV10-3, with 7 positions matching TRBD1. Germline CDR1 ENHRY, CDR2 SYGVKD. The V and J ends lost 4 bases and 7 bases, in that order; junction bases with no gene match: 6. This CDR3 has 14 residues.

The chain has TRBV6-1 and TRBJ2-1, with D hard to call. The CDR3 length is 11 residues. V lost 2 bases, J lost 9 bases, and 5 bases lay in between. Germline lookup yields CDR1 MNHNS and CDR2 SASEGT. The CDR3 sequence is CASSEQVEQFF. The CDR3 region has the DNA TGTGCCAGCAGTGAACAGGTTGAGCAGTTCTTC.

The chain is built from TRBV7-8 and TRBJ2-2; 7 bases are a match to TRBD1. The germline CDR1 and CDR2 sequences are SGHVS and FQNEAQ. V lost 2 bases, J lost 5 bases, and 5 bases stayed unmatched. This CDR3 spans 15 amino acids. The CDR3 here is CASSLQGVVTGELFF. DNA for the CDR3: TGTGCCAGCAGCTTACAGGGGGTCGTAACCGGGGAGCTGTTTTTT.

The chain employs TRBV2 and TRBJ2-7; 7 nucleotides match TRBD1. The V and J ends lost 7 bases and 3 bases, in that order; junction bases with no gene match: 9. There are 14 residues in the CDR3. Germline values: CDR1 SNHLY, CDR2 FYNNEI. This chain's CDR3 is CASTFGTVNYEQYF. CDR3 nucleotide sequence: TGTGCCAGCACGTTCGGGACAGTAAACTACGAGCAGTACTTC.

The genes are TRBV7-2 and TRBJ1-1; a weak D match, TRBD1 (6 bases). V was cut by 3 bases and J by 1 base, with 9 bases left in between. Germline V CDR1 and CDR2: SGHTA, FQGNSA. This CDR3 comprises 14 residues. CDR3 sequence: CASSFDRQNTEAFF. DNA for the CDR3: TGTGCCAGCAGCTTTGACAGGCAGAACACTGAAGCTTTCTTT.

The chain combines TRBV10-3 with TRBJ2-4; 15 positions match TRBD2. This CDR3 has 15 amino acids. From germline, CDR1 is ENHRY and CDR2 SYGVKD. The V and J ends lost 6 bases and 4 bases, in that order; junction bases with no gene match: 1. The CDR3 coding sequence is TGTGCCATCAGGGGGACTAGCGGGGGGAAAAACATTCAGTACTTC. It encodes CAIRGTSGGKNIQYF.

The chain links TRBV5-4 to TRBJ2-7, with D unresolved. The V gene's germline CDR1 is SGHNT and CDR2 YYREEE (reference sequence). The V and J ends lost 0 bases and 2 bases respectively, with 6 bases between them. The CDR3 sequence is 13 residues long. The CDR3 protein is CASSLAPAYEQYF. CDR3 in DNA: TGTGCCAGCAGCTTGGCCCCGGCCTACGAGCAGTACTTC.

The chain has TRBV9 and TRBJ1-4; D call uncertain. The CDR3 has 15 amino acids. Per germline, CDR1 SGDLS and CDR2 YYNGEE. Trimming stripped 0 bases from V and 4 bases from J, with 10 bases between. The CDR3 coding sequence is TGTGCCAGCAGCGTAGGAGTACAGCTTAATGAAAAACTGTTTTTT. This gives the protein CASSVGVQLNEKLFF.

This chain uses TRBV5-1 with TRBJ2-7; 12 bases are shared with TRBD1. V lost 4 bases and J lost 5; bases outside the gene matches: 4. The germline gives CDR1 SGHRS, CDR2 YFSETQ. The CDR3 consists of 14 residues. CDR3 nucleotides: TGCGCCAGCAGCACGGGGACAGGGGGCAACGAGCAGTACTTC. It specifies CASSTGTGGNEQYF. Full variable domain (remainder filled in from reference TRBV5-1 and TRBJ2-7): KAGVTQTPRYLIKTRGQQVTLSCSPISGHRSVSWYQQTPGQGLQFLFEYFSETQRNKGNFPGRFSGRQFSNSRSEMNVSTLELGDSALYLCASSTGTGGNEQYFGPGTRLTVT.

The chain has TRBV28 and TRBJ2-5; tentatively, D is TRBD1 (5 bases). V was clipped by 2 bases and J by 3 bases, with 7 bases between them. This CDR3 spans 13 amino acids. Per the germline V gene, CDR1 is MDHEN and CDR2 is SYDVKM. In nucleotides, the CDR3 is TGTGCCAGCAGTTTACAAGGGGAAGAGACCCAGTACTTC. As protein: CASSLQGEETQYF.

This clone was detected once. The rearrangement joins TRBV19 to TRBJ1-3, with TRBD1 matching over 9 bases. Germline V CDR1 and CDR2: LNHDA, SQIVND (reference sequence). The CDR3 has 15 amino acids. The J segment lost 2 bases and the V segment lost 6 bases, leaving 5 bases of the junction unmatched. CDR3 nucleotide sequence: TGTGCCAGTAGCGCCGGGACAGGGCCTGGAAACACCATATATTTT. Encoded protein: CASSAGTGPGNTIYF.

The chain's CDR3 is CASSLGDSESSYNSPLHF. CDR3 DNA sequence: TGTGCCAGCAGCTTAGGGGACAGCGAGAGCTCCTATAATTCACCCCTCCACTTT. The chain employs TRBV7-9 and TRBJ1-6; 7 bases match TRBD1. There are 18 residues in the CDR3. In germline, CDR1 is SEHNR, CDR2 FQNEAQ (reference sequence). Trimming at V came to 1 base and at J to 0 bases, leaving 6 bases not matched to a gene.

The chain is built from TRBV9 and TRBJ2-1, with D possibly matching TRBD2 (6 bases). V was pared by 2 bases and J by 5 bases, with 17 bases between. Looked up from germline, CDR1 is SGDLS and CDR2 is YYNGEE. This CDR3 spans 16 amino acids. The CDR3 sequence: CASSVAGTSSHNEQFF. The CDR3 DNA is TGTGCCAGCAGCGTTGCCGGGACTTCGAGCCACAATGAGCAGTTCTTC.

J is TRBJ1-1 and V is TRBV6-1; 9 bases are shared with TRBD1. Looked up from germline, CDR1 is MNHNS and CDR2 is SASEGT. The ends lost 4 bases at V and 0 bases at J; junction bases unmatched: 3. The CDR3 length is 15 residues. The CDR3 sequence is CASSGTGGLNTEAFF. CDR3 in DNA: TGTGCCAGCAGTGGAACAGGGGGCCTGAACACTGAAGCTTTCTTT.